This T cell receptor (beta chain) was sequenced for a study of shared clonotypes between healthy human individuals (dated by TCRdb to between 2020 and 2021). Context from the whole study: A couple of women and a few men aged 18 to 49 years were included in the cohort. For each donor, three plates each were used for CD4 naive and CD4 memory, two plates were used for CD8 naive, and one plate was used for CD8 memory. To estimate repertoire size and how much clonotype sharing occurs between individuals, the study deeply sequenced the blood TCR repertoires of roughly 5 healthy adults. Libraries were prepared and TCR repertoires were sequenced by different laboratories using diverse techniques, in order to increase sequencing depth and limit assay-specific biases. Between about 0.94 and 8.9 billion PBMCs per donor were obtained by leukapheresis.

Remarks on this clone: Its antigen target is currently unknown. Per-nucleotide qualities are absent, and no much larger clonotype sits a single base away.

General findings and caveats noted by the study authors: Only blood was sampled, and tissue TCR repertoires likely differ from those in blood. Based on pairwise subsampling, the degree of clonotype sharing among donors was expected to be affected by sequencing depth. Compared with non-shared clonotypes, clonotypes shared by all four sorted-subset donors had higher generation probabilities. About 5% of naive CD4, around 3.6% of naive CD8, 2.3% of memory CD4, and approximately 0.39% of memory CD8 clonotypes were shared across several donors. Naive subsets generally had larger estimated clonotype richness than memory subsets did. The genetic and exposure-history diversity represented was limited by the small number of donors. Rarefaction of sorted-subset datasets indicated incomplete sequencing despite the large sequencing depth.

Using the deep immunoSEQ assay, multiplex PCR amplified TCR CDR3 regions from genomic DNA. Extracted genomic DNA from each cell subset was distributed evenly across all wells of several immunoSEQ 96-well plates, and each plate was treated as a replicate. For sorted subsets, around 200 ng genomic DNA, equal to some 30,000 T cell genomes, was loaded into each replicate PCR. Purified libraries were measured with a Qubit 3.0 fluorometer, size-checked on a Bioanalyzer 2100, and measured again with the KAPA Library Quantification kit. Every immunoSEQ 96-well plate was sequenced on a dedicated single-read 150-cycle Illumina NextSeq 550 flow cell. Processing in the source paper ran as follows. Because only junctional sequences without quality scores were contained in the immunoSEQ output, filtering matching that applied to full-length reads could not be performed. To assign V/J genes and CDR3, sequences were annotated using PyIR, a Python wrapper for IgBLAST v1.9, with IMGT germline references. Reads with weak V/J assignments (E-value above 1e-6), missing CDR3, stop codons, out-of-frame junctions, or ambiguous translated residues were removed. A V3J clonotype was defined by an identical inferred V gene, J gene, and CDR3 amino acid sequence. Percentage overlap between repertoires was calculated by dividing the number of shared unique clonotypes by the size of the smaller repertoire. Repertoire richness was assessed with RTK rarefaction, the Chao1 estimator, and Recon v2.1 estimates of unobserved clonotypes. Generation probabilities for all TCRbeta clonotypes obtained by the gDNA method from a few donors were computed using OLGA. TCRdb carries this immuneACCESS record with in-frame sequences only. Its versions omit some clonotypes, under half of them owing to an unresolved V gene in the studies checked, with the rest unexplained. D and trimming were read from the DNA, whereas the V and J calls and clone size are those reported in that table. The sample contains 640,000 or so clones, 60% to 80% of them found a single time. Approximately 1.8% of the sample lies in the top ten.

The donors were healthy, HIV-negative adults who had no recently reported acute infections or vaccinations. Only Caucasian adults living in Nashville, Tennessee, USA were represented among the donors. Magnetic negative selection was used to enrich CD4+ T cells, after which naive cells were positively selected on CD45RA and the negative fraction became the memory subset. After blood collection by leukapheresis, PBMCs were isolated using Ficoll-Histopaque density gradient centrifugation and then cryopreserved in the vapor phase of liquid nitrogen. Analytical flow cytometry was used to check the purity and quantity of every magnetically sorted T cell population. From each sorted fraction, genomic DNA was isolated and quantified by UV absorbance on a Nanodrop 2000c. Sequencing used memory CD4+ T cells sorted from blood. This specimen's cell subset or site label, per the study, means: CD45RA-negative fraction. The clonotype originates from a woman in her twenties or thirties in good health.

DNA sequence: TGTGCCACCAGCAGAGGAGCGGACAGCCAAGAGACCCAGTACTTC. Translated, it gives CATSRGADSQETQYF. The V and J segments used are TRBV15 and TRBJ2-5, with a tentative D gene TRBD1 over 6 matching bases. The germline V gene encodes CDR1 LNHNV and CDR2 YYDKDF (reference sequence). The CDR3, from cysteine to phenylalanine, totals 15 residues. The only DNA kept is the CDR3, 45 bases in frame from the first base. V loses 1 base, J loses 1 base, and the germline ends lie 10 bases apart. Full variable domain (CDR3 extended with the reference TRBV15 and TRBJ2-5 proteins): DAMVIQNPRYQVTQFGKPVTLSCSQTLNHNVMYWYQQKSSQAPKLLFHYYDKDFNNEADTPDNFQSRRPNTSFCFLDIRSPGLGDTAMYLCATSRGADSQETQYFGPGTRLLVL.